Listed below are T cell receptor beta chains from one sample, sequenced in a study of tumor and adjacent non-tumor tissue in lung cancer. TCRdb independently ran MiXCR on the multiplex PCR reads; one entry per CDR3 protein. Of 90,000 to 110,000 distinct CDR3 sequences listed, 50% to 70% are singletons. The sample comprised distant non-tumor lung tissue. The receptors stem from a man aged 55 to 70 with non-small cell lung cancer. Both conserved end residues are part of each CDR3. Fields, in order: J gene, V gene, D gene, clone size, CDR3 protein, CDR3 DNA. The D gene is left open where the match is weak. A clone size is listed for some rows: how often the clone was seen (once, few, many), or a class if it is expanded.

TRBJ2-1,TRBV11-1,-,-,CTSSSQPPSSYNKQFF,TGTACCAGCAGCTCACAACCGCCGAGTTCCTACAATAAGCAGTTCTTC
TRBJ2-5,TRBV12-3/TRBV12-4,-,once,CASSRQGGRETHYF,TGTGCCAGCAGCCGGCAGGGTGGACGAGAGACCCATTACTTC
TRBJ2-1,TRBV7-3,TRBD1,-,CASNRQGIPNNEQFF,TGTGCCAGCAACCGACAGGGCATACCAAACAATGAGCAGTTCTTC
TRBJ1-1,TRBV12-3/TRBV12-4,-,-,CASRSGPKWEDTEAFF,TGTGCCAGCAGATCTGGACCTAAATGGGAGGACACTGAAGCTTTCTTT
TRBJ2-3,TRBV6-1,TRBD1,many,CASSQTGYLDTQYF,TGTGCCAGCAGTCAGACAGGGTATCTGGATACGCAGTATTTT
TRBJ1-1,TRBV29-1,-,-,CSVPGTGNTGAFF,TGTAGCGTTCCTGGCACAGGGAACACTGGAGCTTTCTTT
TRBJ2-1,TRBV29-1,-,-,CSVNGNDNDQFF,TGCAGCGTCAATGGGAACGACAATGATCAGTTCTTC
TRBJ2-2,TRBV4-2,-,-,CASSPRGDSNTGGLFF,TGTGCCAGCAGCCCACGAGGGGACAGCAACACCGGGGGACTGTTTTTT
TRBJ2-1,TRBV29-1,-,-,CSVESLAPSPYNEQFF,TGCAGTGTGGAATCTCTAGCGCCGAGCCCCTACAATGAGCAGTTCTTC
TRBJ1-6,TRBV4-2,-,-,CASSQSSGKASPLHF,TGTGCCAGCAGCCAATCATCCGGAAAGGCTTCACCCCTCCACTTT
TRBJ1-4,TRBV6-5,-,-,CVSSRNRGANEKLFF,TGTGTCAGCAGTAGAAACAGAGGGGCTAATGAAAAACTGTTTTTT
TRBJ2-2,TRBV20-1,-,many,CSASVGRTGELFF,TGCAGTGCTAGTGTGGGGCGGACCGGGGAGCTGTTTTTT
TRBJ2-7,TRBV20-1,TRBD1,few,CSAGVTGAGMMYEQYF,TGCAGTGCTGGAGTAACAGGGGCAGGGATGATGTACGAGCAGTACTTC
TRBJ1-5,TRBV12-3/TRBV12-4,-,many,CASSPRLGNNQPQHF,TGTGCCAGCAGTCCCCGTCTAGGTAACAATCAGCCCCAGCATTTT
TRBJ1-1,TRBV18,-,-,CASSPPLGVGTEAFF,TGTGCCAGCTCACCACCTCTAGGGGTGGGAACTGAAGCTTTCTTT
TRBJ2-1,TRBV20-1,TRBD2,many,CSARESGRLYNEQFF,TGCAGTGCTAGAGAGAGCGGGAGGCTCTACAATGAGCAGTTCTTC
TRBJ2-1,TRBV11-3,TRBD2,-,CASSLGTSGPGDEQFF,TGTGCCAGCAGCTTAGGGACTAGCGGACCCGGGGATGAGCAGTTCTTC
TRBJ2-1,TRBV24-1,TRBD2,once,CATGEVTSGRTYNEQFF,TGTGCCACCGGTGAAGTAACTAGCGGGAGGACCTACAATGAGCAGTTCTTC
TRBJ2-7,TRBV20-1,-,-,CSARGRVNEQYF,TGCAGTGCTAGAGGCAGGGTCAATGAGCAGTACTTC
TRBJ2-3,TRBV29-1,-,-,CSVGPPGDTLYF,TGCAGCGTTGGGCCCCCCGGAGATACGCTGTATTTT
TRBJ1-2,TRBV5-1,-,-,CASSLIPGGSSYSYTF,TGCGCCAGCAGCTTGATACCCGGGGGCTCATCCTATAGCTACACCTTC
TRBJ2-7,TRBV12-3/TRBV12-4,-,once,CASGLDADPPYEQYF,TGTGCCAGCGGTTTGGACGCGGACCCACCCTACGAGCAGTACTTC
TRBJ2-2,TRBV28,-,few,CASTLGGLGTGELFF,TGTGCCAGCACCCTCGGGGGGCTAGGCACCGGGGAGCTGTTTTTT
TRBJ1-1,TRBV11-1,-,-,CASIISAGETEAYF,TGTGCCAGCATCATATCGGCGGGCGAGACTGAAGCTTACTTT
TRBJ2-5,TRBV29-1,TRBD1,many,CSVGQNQETQYF,TGCAGCGTGGGACAGAATCAAGAGACCCAGTACTTC
TRBJ2-3,TRBV12-3/TRBV12-4,TRBD1,many,CASSLGTGSDTQYF,TGTGCCAGCAGTTTAGGGACAGGTTCGGATACGCAGTATTTT
TRBJ2-7,TRBV6-6,-,-,CANSYSRDAWEQYF,TGTGCCAACAGTTACTCGAGGGACGCGTGGGAGCAGTACTTC
TRBJ1-2,TRBV6-5,TRBD1,-,CASRRKTGGHDYTF,TGTGCAAGCAGGCGCAAAACAGGGGGCCATGACTACACCTTC
TRBJ2-3,TRBV30,TRBD2,-,CARQLLAGGSDTQYF,TGTGCCCGGCAGTTACTAGCGGGAGGCTCAGATACGCAGTATTTT
TRBJ2-2,TRBV10-1,-,-,CASSEAGSANTGELFF,TGCGCCAGCAGTGAGGCTGGAAGCGCGAACACCGGGGAGCTGTTTTTT
TRBJ1-3,TRBV29-1,-,-,CSALDRTGKTIYF,TGCAGCGCCCTGGACAGAACTGGAAAGACCATATATTTT
TRBJ1-5,TRBV20-1,TRBD1,-,CSASTGEDNQPQHF,TGCAGTGCTTCGACAGGGGAGGACAATCAGCCCCAGCATTTT